What follows describes a single T cell receptor (beta chain). Its antigen is not identified. The source of the sample is a study of human T cells and chemical hapten exposure. Study-wide context: Throughout the approximately 26-week study, diphenylcyclopropenone was applied weekly to the patients' scalps. Study-wide points: Significantly more large CDR3 similarity clusters arose among expanded TCRs than among controls.

Time point given: patch test 3, about 24 weeks after DPC sensitization. The treatment was: therapeutic diphenylcyclopropenone sensitization with weekly scalp DPC. Suited to DPC and affected by alopecia, the donors ranged from 18 to 70 years old. CDR3 length equals 12 residues. V lost 6 bases and J 9 bases, leaving 18 bases between the germline ends. Germline CDR1 SQVTM, CDR2 ANQGSEA. Original handling: Ranging from about 20,000 to 750,000, TCR counts per sample had a median value of around 100,000. TCRdb fed the RACE reads into MiXCR, producing one record per CDR3 protein. TCRdb's processing, not the authors', yielded these V and J calls. The data show approximately 97,000 distinct CDR3 sequences, roughly 27% seen once.

The material sequenced was whole blood, taken in connection with sensitization to the hapten diphenylcyclopropenone (DPC). The TCR sequence derives from a middle-aged man with alopecia areata. Some clones in this sample may be carry-over from other donors' samples. The chain combines TRBV29-1 with TRBJ2-7; weak D call: TRBD2 (6 bases). This chain's CDR3 is CSVGRTAWGQYF. Here the CDR3 DNA reads TGCAGCGTGGGGAGGACGGCCTGGGGGCAGTACTTC.